This T cell receptor beta chain derives from a study of OX40 agonist ivuxolimab in advanced cancers. This CDR3 has 14 residues. The germline CDR1 and CDR2 sequences are GTSNPN and SVGIG (reference sequence). Trimming shortened V by 4 bases and J by 9 bases, and 16 bases separated the two germline ends. Only in-frame clones appear in the TCRdb table, and some are missing; sequencing was by immunoSEQ multiplex PCR. Of some 54,000 clones listed, about 86% are singletons. The receptor comes from an adult with an advanced solid tumor such as melanoma, head and neck, liver or kidney cancer. Sequencing was performed on CD4+ or CD8+ T cells sorted from blood, taken in a trial of the OX40 agonist ivuxolimab. The chain joins TRBV30 to TRBJ1-6, with a weak D call TRBD1 (5 bases). CDR3 amino acids: CAWKGEGTSSPLHF. DNA for the CDR3: TGTGCCTGGAAAGGGGAAGGAACGAGTTCACCCCTCCACTTT.